A selection of T cell receptor beta chains follows, all from one sample in a study of blood T cell repertoires in COVID-19. Only in-frame clones appear in the TCRdb table, and some are missing; sequencing was by immunoSEQ multiplex PCR. The table records more than 250,000 clones, 80% to 95% of them present only once. Sequenced: PBMCs or T cells enriched from blood (not recorded which). Every receptor here comes from a woman aged 25 to 45 who had recovered from COVID-19. Each CDR3 is given with its conserved first and last residue. A D gene is named only where the DNA matches it firmly. Expanded clones get a size class; other rows say once, few or many, or leave the size out.

J: TRBJ2-1
size: NA
D: TRBD2
V: TRBV7-2
DNA: TGTGCCGGGGGACTAGCGGGATCCCACAATGAGCAGTTCTTC
CDR3: CAGGLAGSHNEQFF

J: TRBJ2-2
size: NA
D: NA
V: TRBV5-1
DNA: TGCGCCAGCTCCAGAAACACCGGGGAGCTGTTTTTT
CDR3: CASSRNTGELFF

J: TRBJ2-3
size: NA
D: TRBD1
V: TRBV18
DNA: TGTGCCAGCTCACCACCGGGACAGGGCCCGGATACGCAGTATTTT
CDR3: CASSPPGQGPDTQYF

J: TRBJ2-5
size: NA
D: NA
V: TRBV11-3
DNA: TGTGCCAGCAGCTTAGGTGATAGAGAGACCCAGTACTTC
CDR3: CASSLGDRETQYF

J: TRBJ1-4
size: NA
D: NA
V: TRBV7-5
DNA: TGTGCCAGAAGCTTGCGGGACGGTAATGAAAAACTGTTTTTT
CDR3: CARSLRDGNEKLFF

J: TRBJ2-7
size: NA
D: NA
V: TRBV13
DNA: TGTGCCAGCAGCTCACAGACTAGAACCATTGGGCGCGAGCAGTACTTC
CDR3: CASSSQTRTIGREQYF

J: TRBJ1-4
size: NA
D: NA
V: TRBV30
DNA: TGTGCCTGGAGTCTAGGTAGTTGGATTAATGAAAAACTGTTTTTT
CDR3: CAWSLGSWINEKLFF

J: TRBJ2-7
size: NA
D: TRBD2
V: TRBV6-5
DNA: TGTGCCAGCAGAACTTTAGCGGGAGACTCATACGAGCAGTACTTC
CDR3: CASRTLAGDSYEQYF

J: TRBJ1-2
size: NA
D: TRBD1
V: TRBV3-1/TRBV3-2
DNA: TGTGCCAGCAGCCAATTCAGGGGGAGTGGTGGCTATGGCTACACCTTC
CDR3: CASSQFRGSGGYGYTF

J: TRBJ2-5
size: once
D: NA
V: TRBV5-1
DNA: TGCGCCAGCAGCTTCGAAACAGGGTCGAGGGAGACCCAGTACTTC
CDR3: CASSFETGSRETQYF

J: TRBJ1-5
size: once
D: TRBD1
V: TRBV19
DNA: TGTGCCAGTAGTGCATCCCCCCGGGACAGACCCTATAGCAATCAGCCCCAGCATTTT
CDR3: CASSASPRDRPYSNQPQHF

J: TRBJ2-7
size: NA
D: NA
V: TRBV7-6
DNA: TGTGCCAGCAGCTCACAGGGTTACGAGCAGTACTTC
CDR3: CASSSQGYEQYF

J: TRBJ1-2
size: NA
D: NA
V: TRBV2
DNA: TGTGCCAGCATACGTCGGGGTGGCTACACCTTC
CDR3: CASIRRGGYTF

J: TRBJ1-1
size: NA
D: NA
V: TRBV11-2
DNA: TGTGCCAGCAGCACCAATTGGGGGGTCGGTGCTTTCTTT
CDR3: CASSTNWGVGAFF

J: TRBJ2-2
size: NA
D: TRBD2
V: TRBV7-3
DNA: TGTGCCAGCAGCCCAGGACTAGGTCCCGGGGAGCTGTTTTTT
CDR3: CASSPGLGPGELFF

J: TRBJ1-3
size: NA
D: NA
V: TRBV5-4
DNA: TGTGCCAGCAGCTTGGCTATCGGACAGAGGCAGGACACCATATATTTT
CDR3: CASSLAIGQRQDTIYF

J: TRBJ1-1
size: NA
D: NA
V: TRBV3-1/TRBV3-2
DNA: TGTGCCAGCAGCCTCCAGAGGGGGATGAACACTGAAGCTTTCTTT
CDR3: CASSLQRGMNTEAFF

J: TRBJ1-1
size: NA
D: NA
V: TRBV15
DNA: TGTGCCACCAGCCGGGGGTCTGGGAACACTGAAGCTTTCTTT
CDR3: CATSRGSGNTEAFF

J: TRBJ1-1
size: NA
D: TRBD1
V: TRBV7-2
DNA: TGTGCCAGCAGCGTAGGGGGCTGGGTCACTGAAGCTTTCTTT
CDR3: CASSVGGWVTEAFF

J: TRBJ2-2
size: NA
D: NA
V: TRBV29-1
DNA: TGCAGCGCTCCCCTACCGAGTAACACCGGGGAGCTGTTTTTT
CDR3: CSAPLPSNTGELFF

J: TRBJ1-1
size: NA
D: NA
V: TRBV10-3
DNA: TGTGCCATCAGTGATGGAGTGATGAACACTGAAGCTTTCTTT
CDR3: CAISDGVMNTEAFF

J: TRBJ1-2
size: NA
D: NA
V: TRBV28
DNA: TGTGCCAGCAGCCGGTGGGCGTTGGGCTATGGCTACACCTTC
CDR3: CASSRWALGYGYTF

J: TRBJ1-6
size: NA
D: NA
V: TRBV7-2
DNA: TGTGCCAGCAGCATCAACAGGAGGGGTAATTCACCCCTCCACTTT
CDR3: CASSINRRGNSPLHF

J: TRBJ1-1
size: NA
D: TRBD1
V: TRBV5-1
DNA: TGCGCCAGCAGCCAGGACAGGGTAGGAAACACTGAAGCTTTCTTT
CDR3: CASSQDRVGNTEAFF

J: TRBJ2-3
size: NA
D: NA
V: TRBV19
DNA: TGTGCCAGTAGTATGGGGACCCGGGGAGGAGATACGCAGTATTTT
CDR3: CASSMGTRGGDTQYF

J: TRBJ1-1
size: NA
D: NA
V: TRBV24-1
DNA: TGTGCCACCAGTGACCCGACCGGGTTCGACACTGAAGCTTTCTTT
CDR3: CATSDPTGFDTEAFF